These 7 T cell receptor beta chains share one sample of origin, sequenced in a study of regulatory T cells in long-lasting Graves disease. Time point of the sample: persistent/refractory GD, antithyroid drugs over 5 years with positive TRAb. The TCR library was made from RNA extracted from PBMCs. Libraries of TCR beta came from iRepertoire HTBI primers plus Arm-PCR of CDR3 regions. MiXCR, run by TCRdb on the multiplex PCR reads, gives a single entry per CDR3 protein. The repertoire has more than 650,000 distinct CDR3 sequences, around 32% of them found once; the top ten carry roughly 41%. The material was peripheral blood mononuclear cells (PBMCs), obtained when the disease was refractory, from a patient treated with antithyroid drugs. The source is a female donor with Graves disease.

This clonotype showed up many times. The chain has TRBV27 and TRBJ2-5; 9 positions agree with TRBD2. The CDR3 length is 14 residues. The J segment lost 5 bases and the V segment lost 6 bases, leaving 7 bases of the junction unmatched. CDR1 MNHEY and CDR2 SMNVEV come from the germline V gene (reference sequence). This chain's CDR3 is CASRDSGSGETQYF. The CDR3 region has the DNA TGTGCCAGCAGGGATAGCGGGAGTGGGGAGACCCAGTACTTC.

This clonotype was detected many times. This rearrangement joins TRBV11-1 to TRBJ2-5, with TRBD2 identical over 12 bases. Trimming cost V 5 bases and J 2 bases; bases outside gene matches: 6. CDR1 is SGHAT and CDR2 is FQDESV in the germline V gene (reference sequence). This CDR3 has 16 residues. CDR3 coding DNA: TGTGCCAGCAGCCGCTGGACTAGCGGGATTCAAGAGACCCAGTACTTC. Translated: CASSRWTSGIQETQYF. Based on the CDR3 plus reference TRBV11-1 and TRBJ2-5, the full variable domain is EAEVAQSPRYKITEKSQAVAFWCDPISGHATLYWYRQILGQGPELLVQFQDESVVDDSQLPKDRFSAERLKGVDSTLKIQPAELGDSAMYLCASSRWTSGIQETQYFGPGTRLLVL.

The CDR3 DNA reads as TGTGCCAGCAGCGAGACCGGGACAGGGGTCTATAATTCACCCCTCCACTTT. This gives the protein CASSETGTGVYNSPLHF. The chain links TRBV11-1 to TRBJ1-6, with 10 bases aligning to TRBD1. Looked up from germline, CDR1 is SGHAT and CDR2 is FQDESV (reference sequence). There are 17 residues in the CDR3. V was pared by 5 bases and J by 3 bases, with 7 bases of the junction left unmatched. Together with reference TRBV11-1 and TRBJ1-6, the CDR3 gives the full variable domain: EAEVAQSPRYKITEKSQAVAFWCDPISGHATLYWYRQILGQGPELLVQFQDESVVDDSQLPKDRFSAERLKGVDSTLKIQPAELGDSAMYLCASSETGTGVYNSPLHFGNGTRLTVT.

This clonotype was counted between two and nine times. The chain couples TRBV19 to TRBJ2-4; 10 bases match TRBD2. The junction had 4 bases not matched to a gene; V was cut back by 5 bases and J by 0 bases. CDR1 is LNHDA and CDR2 is SQIVND in the germline V gene (reference sequence). This CDR3 has 16 residues. This CDR3 is CASSGLAEIAKNIQYF. The CDR3 DNA sequence: TGTGCCAGTAGTGGACTAGCGGAGATAGCCAAAAACATTCAGTACTTC.

The V and J genes are TRBV20-1 and TRBJ1-6, with D hard to call. Per germline, CDR1 DFQATT and CDR2 SNEGSKA (reference sequence). The V and J ends lost 2 bases and 11 bases respectively, with 16 bases between them. The CDR3 has 14 residues. The DNA of the CDR3 is TGCAGTGCTAGACGCCCCCAGAAGGTTGCACCCCTCCACTTT. This sequence encodes CSARRPQKVAPLHF.

There are a few counts of this clonotype. V usage is TRBV2 and J usage is TRBJ1-5, with a weak D call TRBD1 (5 bases). The germline V and J ends were trimmed by 2 bases and 1 base, with 18 bases remaining between them. The germline V gene has CDR1 SNHLY and CDR2 FYNNEI. The CDR3 spans 18 residues. The CDR3 spells CASSEWAGTGSSNQPQHF. As DNA, the CDR3 is TGTGCCAGCAGTGAATGGGCAGGGACGGGGTCGAGCAATCAGCCCCAGCATTTT.

The chain has TRBV6-2 or TRBV6-3 and TRBJ2-7; 11 nucleotides align to TRBD2. This CDR3 spans 14 amino acids. The junction had 9 bases not matched to a gene; V was cut back by 7 bases and J by 7 bases. CDR1 and CDR2 (germline): MNHEY, SVGEGT. CDR3 region: CASIWTSGSREQYF. CDR3 nucleotides: TGTGCCAGCATTTGGACTAGCGGGTCCCGGGAGCAGTACTTC.